This record looks at one T cell receptor beta chain sequence and its context. This sample was included in a study of blood T cell repertoires in COVID-19. Some clones are missing from TCRdb's copy, which holds only in-frame ones; the method was immunoSEQ multiplex PCR. Seen here are approximately 300,000 clones, under 95% observed once, and the top ten hold roughly 20%. This CDR3 contains 14 residues. Germline assignment: CDR1 SEHNR and CDR2 FQNEAQ (reference sequence). V gave up 5 bases and J gave up 2 bases, with 11 bases separating them. V is TRBV7-9 and J is TRBJ2-3; D remains unclear. The sequencing sample was made of PBMCs or T cells enriched from blood (not recorded which). This TCR was sampled from a woman in her 30s who had recovered from COVID-19. CDR3 coding DNA: TGTGCCAGCAGCCCACACCCGTTCACAGATACGCAGTATTTT. This translates into CASSPHPFTDTQYF.